One sample yielded the 11 T cell receptor beta chains listed below, sequenced in a study of shared clonotypes between healthy human individuals. CD8 cells classed as naive were CD45RO-negative and positively selected for CCR7, excluding terminally differentiated effector memory CD45RA+ cells. Using immunoSEQ multiplex PCR, the repertoire was profiled, and TCRdb retains in-frame clones only, with some absent. The sample holds approximately 740,000 clones, approximately 92% seen once. What was sequenced was naive CD8+ T cells sorted from blood. Source of these receptors: a young man in good health.

The chain combines TRBV19 with TRBJ1-2; D not resolved. Trimming pared 4 bases from V and 6 bases from J, leaving 15 bases between. The CDR3 length is 14 residues. Germline loops: CDR1 LNHDA, CDR2 SQIVND (reference sequence). CDR3 DNA: TGTGCCAGTAGTACCCCGGACCGGATGGATGGCTACACCTTC. Translating gives CASSTPDRMDGYTF.

This sequence joins TRBV27 and TRBJ2-2, with TRBD2 matching 9 bases. Germline lookup yields CDR1 MNHEY and CDR2 SMNVEV (reference sequence). The junction had 5 bases not matched to a gene; V was cut back by 5 bases and J by 4 bases. The CDR3 loop spans 15 amino acids. The CDR3 nucleotides are TGTGCCAGCAGTCCGACTAGCGGAGCCACCGGGGAGCTGTTTTTT. This sequence encodes CASSPTSGATGELFF.

The CDR3 spells CASMPSGSPQETQYF. DNA of the CDR3: TGCGCCAGCATGCCTAGCGGGAGCCCCCAAGAGACCCAGTACTTC. This rearrangement joins TRBV10-1 to TRBJ2-5; 10 positions agree with TRBD2. V lost 7 bases to trimming and J lost 1 base; unmatched junction nucleotides: 6. This CDR3 spans 15 amino acids. Germline CDR1 reads WNHNN; CDR2 reads SYGVQD (reference sequence).

This clone appeared once. The CDR3 sequence: CASMGLGETGELFF. The DNA for the CDR3 is TGTGCCAGCATGGGCTTGGGGGAAACCGGGGAGCTGTTTTTT. The J gene is TRBJ2-2, the V gene TRBV27; D may match TRBD1 or TRBD2 (5 bases each). This CDR3 comprises 14 residues. Trimming removed 7 bases from V and 5 bases from J, with 14 bases in between. Germline values: CDR1 MNHEY, CDR2 SMNVEV (reference sequence).

The rearrangement links TRBV10-3 to TRBJ2-3; no firm D call. Germline loops: CDR1 ENHRY, CDR2 SYGVKD. The CDR3 runs to 14 residues. Trimming stripped 2 bases from V and 2 bases from J, with 8 bases between. CDR3 residues: CAISEVQPTDTQYF. CDR3 DNA sequence: TGTGCCATCAGTGAGGTACAGCCCACAGATACGCAGTATTTT.

The chain recombines TRBV15 with TRBJ1-1; no definite D call. The CDR3 spans 14 residues. Germline-derived CDR1 and CDR2 are LNHNV and YYDKDF (reference sequence). Trimming removed 6 bases from V and 1 base from J, with 12 bases in between. CDR3 DNA: TGTGCCACCAGAACACAGAACCCGAACACTGAAGCTTTCTTT. Amino acids: CATRTQNPNTEAFF.

This chain uses TRBV7-2 with TRBJ2-7; weak D call: TRBD2 (5 bases). The CDR3 is 15 amino acids. The germline V gene encodes CDR1 SGHTA and CDR2 FQGNSA. The germline V and J ends were trimmed by 4 bases and 2 bases, with 15 bases remaining between them. CDR3 bases: TGTGCCAGCAGCTACACGGCCCAAGCGGCCTACGAGCAGTACTTC. It translates to CASSYTAQAAYEQYF.

In its sample, this clone was seen once. Other DNA sequences of this sample code for an identical CDR3. V usage is TRBV6-5 and J usage is TRBJ1-2; no clear D gene. V lost 3 bases and J lost 4, with 9 bases in between. This CDR3 has 13 amino acids. CDR1 is MNHEY, CDR2 SVGAGI, per germline. This CDR3 is CASSYGVSYGYTF. As DNA, the CDR3 is TGTGCCAGCAGTTATGGGGTTAGCTATGGCTACACCTTC.

The CDR3 spells CASSLWGQDQGAFF. In nucleotides, the CDR3 is TGTGCCAGCAGTTTATGGGGACAGGACCAGGGAGCTTTCTTT. This sequence joins TRBV27 and TRBJ1-1, with 8 bases aligning to TRBD1. J gave up 10 bases and V 1 base, and 8 bases lay outside the gene matches. The CDR3 totals 14 residues. Germline lookup yields CDR1 MNHEY and CDR2 SMNVEV (reference sequence).

In its sample, this clone was seen a few times. One end of the junction does not line up with germline, which may come from a read error. CDR3 amino acids: CASSLEGGWHF. The CDR3 DNA reads as TGTGCCAGCAGCTTAGAAGGGGGCTGGCACTTC. The gene calls are TRBV7-7 and TRBJ2-7; TRBD1 aligns across 7 bases. CDR1 and CDR2 from the germline V gene are SSHAT and FNYEAQ (reference sequence). CDR3 length equals 11 residues.

This rearrangement joins TRBV5-8 to TRBJ2-3; 10 positions agree with TRBD1. This CDR3 comprises 15 residues. The V gene's germline CDR1 is SGHTS and CDR2 YDEGEE. The junction had 5 bases not matched to a gene; V was cut back by 4 bases and J by 3 bases. The chain's CDR3 is CASSGGQGGTDTQYF. CDR3 sequence (DNA): TGTGCCAGCAGCGGAGGACAGGGGGGGACAGATACGCAGTATTTT.